This TCR beta chain stems from a study of cytomegalovirus exposure and HLA in healthy donors. Study observations and caveats: Sequencing likely caused a cluster of highly shared sequence variants. Across donors, presence/absence analyses took sequencing depth to be roughly uniform.

In germline, CDR1 is SGHNT, CDR2 YYREEE (reference sequence). This CDR3 comprises 15 residues. V lost 0 bases to trimming and J lost 7 bases, with 13 bases between them. To note about this clone: Its target is not known.

PCR involved 60 Vbeta and 13 Jbeta primers. Some clones are missing from TCRdb's copy, which holds only in-frame ones; the method was immunoSEQ multiplex PCR. The table has about 140,000 clones, roughly four fifths seen once; the top ten hold around 2.5%. Source material: PBMCs. This TCR was sampled from a male donor in good health and CMV-seronegative. The rearrangement links TRBV5-4 to TRBJ2-2, with a weak D call TRBD2 (5 bases). The CDR3 sequence is CASSLARTPGGELFF. CDR3 DNA sequence: TGTGCCAGCAGCTTGGCTCGGACTCCGGGCGGGGAGCTGTTTTTT.